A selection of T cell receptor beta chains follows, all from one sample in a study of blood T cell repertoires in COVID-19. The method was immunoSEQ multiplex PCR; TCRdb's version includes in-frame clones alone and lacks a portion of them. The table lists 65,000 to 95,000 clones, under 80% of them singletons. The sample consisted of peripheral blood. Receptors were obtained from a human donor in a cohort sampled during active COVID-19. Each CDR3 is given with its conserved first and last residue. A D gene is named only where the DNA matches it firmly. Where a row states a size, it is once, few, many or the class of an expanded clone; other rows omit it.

CDR3nt: TGTGCCATCAGTGAGGTGGGGGCCGGCTTAAGCAATCAGCCCCAGCATTTT
CDR3aa: CAISEVGAGLSNQPQHF
abundance: .
d_gene: .
v_gene: TRBV10-3
j_gene: TRBJ1-5
len: 17

CDR3nt: TGCGCCAGCAGCCAAGGGTCCACCTGGACTCACAATGAGCAGTTCTTC
CDR3aa: CASSQGSTWTHNEQFF
abundance: .
d_gene: .
v_gene: TRBV4-3
j_gene: TRBJ2-1
len: 16

CDR3nt: TGCGCCAGCAGCCAAGACAGAATATCGGACTATGGCTACACCTTC
CDR3aa: CASSQDRISDYGYTF
abundance: .
d_gene: .
v_gene: TRBV5-1
j_gene: TRBJ1-2
len: 15

CDR3nt: TGTGCCAGCAGCCCACAGGTAACAAAAGAGACCCAGTACTTC
CDR3aa: CASSPQVTKETQYF
abundance: .
d_gene: .
v_gene: TRBV9
j_gene: TRBJ2-5
len: 14

CDR3nt: TGTGCCAGCACCCGGGACAGGGTTACGCAGTATTTT
CDR3aa: CASTRDRVTQYF
abundance: .
d_gene: TRBD1
v_gene: TRBV27
j_gene: TRBJ2-3
len: 12

CDR3nt: TGTGCCAGCAGCTTGCAGGGTGCTAATGAAAAACTGTTTTTT
CDR3aa: CASSLQGANEKLFF
abundance: .
d_gene: .
v_gene: TRBV5-4
j_gene: TRBJ1-4
len: 14

CDR3nt: TGCGCCAGCAGCGGAACAGGGCTAACTAATGAAAAACTGTTTTTT
CDR3aa: CASSGTGLTNEKLFF
abundance: .
d_gene: .
v_gene: TRBV4-1
j_gene: TRBJ1-4
len: 15

CDR3nt: TGTGCCAGCAGCTTAGTAGAGGGCACTGAAGCTTTCTTT
CDR3aa: CASSLVEGTEAFF
abundance: few
d_gene: .
v_gene: TRBV7-6
j_gene: TRBJ1-1
len: 13

CDR3nt: TGTGCCAGCAGCTTTGGGACTAGCGGGGGGGATGAGCAGTTCTTC
CDR3aa: CASSFGTSGGDEQFF
abundance: .
d_gene: TRBD2
v_gene: TRBV9
j_gene: TRBJ2-1
len: 15

CDR3nt: TGTGCCAGCAGCTTAGGGGCAGGGGCTAGGACAGATACGCAGTATTTT
CDR3aa: CASSLGAGARTDTQYF
abundance: .
d_gene: .
v_gene: TRBV7-6
j_gene: TRBJ2-3
len: 16

CDR3nt: TGTGCTAGTGGCCTAGGACAGGGTCAATCACCCCTCCACTTT
CDR3aa: CASGLGQGQSPLHF
abundance: .
d_gene: TRBD1
v_gene: TRBV12-5
j_gene: TRBJ1-6
len: 14

CDR3nt: TGTGCCAGCAGTTTGGGCGGGGGGGGCGCAGATACGCAGTATTTT
CDR3aa: CASSLGGGGADTQYF
abundance: .
d_gene: TRBD2
v_gene: TRBV27
j_gene: TRBJ2-3
len: 15

CDR3nt: TGTGCCAGCACCACTGGGCCTGGAAACACCATATATTTT
CDR3aa: CASTTGPGNTIYF
abundance: .
d_gene: .
v_gene: TRBV2
j_gene: TRBJ1-3
len: 13

CDR3nt: TGTGCCAGCAGCCCCCGGGCAGGGATTTTTAACTATGGCTACACCTTC
CDR3aa: CASSPRAGIFNYGYTF
abundance: .
d_gene: .
v_gene: TRBV7-9
j_gene: TRBJ1-2
len: 16